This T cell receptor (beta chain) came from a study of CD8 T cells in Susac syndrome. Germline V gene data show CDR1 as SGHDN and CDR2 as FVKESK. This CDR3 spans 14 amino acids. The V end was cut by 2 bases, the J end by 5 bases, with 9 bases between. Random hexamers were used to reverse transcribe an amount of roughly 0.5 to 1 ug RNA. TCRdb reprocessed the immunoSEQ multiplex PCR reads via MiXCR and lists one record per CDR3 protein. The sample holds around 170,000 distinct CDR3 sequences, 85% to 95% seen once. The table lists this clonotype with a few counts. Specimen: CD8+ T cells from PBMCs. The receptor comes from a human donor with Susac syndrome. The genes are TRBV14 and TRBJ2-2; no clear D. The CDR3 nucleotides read TGTGCCAGCAGCCAATTTGGGCTAACCGGGGAGCTGTTTTTT. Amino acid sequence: CASSQFGLTGELFF.